These T cell receptor beta chains were read from a single sample in a study of identical twins. One entry per CDR3 protein, called by TCRdb with MiXCR from the 5' RACE reads. The sample records about 1.7 million distinct CDR3 sequences, around 29% being singletons. Sequencing used cord blood. The source is a newborn girl in good health. The conserved cysteine and the conserved F or W are not part of the CDR3 here.

j_call cdr3_length v_call cdr3_aa
TRBJ2-5 12 TRBV20-1 SASFLGQTNEQY
TRBJ2-3 12 TRBV5-1 ASSLDTSTDTQY
TRBJ2-2 14 TRBV4-2 ASSQDAGLNTGELF
TRBJ1-1 17 TRBV7-9 ASSSTTSGTGLGNTEAF
TRBJ2-7 14 TRBV20-1 SARDSDRGRGNEQY
TRBJ2-1 11 TRBV12-3/TRBV12-4 ASSKQANNEQF
TRBJ2-1 13 TRBV11-2 ASSSLTGGWDEQF
- 9 TRBV28 ASRFEYEQY
TRBJ2-1 12 TRBV7-2 ASSLGLTGGEQF
TRBJ1-2 11 TRBV6-8 ASSGPESYGYT
TRBJ2-3 14 TRBV3-1 ASSQGQREITDTQY
TRBJ2-7 14 TRBV10-3 AISDQSSGGSYEQY
TRBJ2-3 11 TRBV5-6 ASNLGGADTQY
TRBJ1-1 13 TRBV11-2 ASSFLASLNTEAF
TRBJ2-2 13 TRBV6-5 ASSPGLTRTGELF
TRBJ1-1 12 TRBV10-3 ATGREALNTEAF
TRBJ2-7 9 TRBV29-1 SVFIEGEQY
TRBJ2-1 15 TRBV24-1 ATSGASGRGSYNEQF
TRBJ2-3 12 TRBV5-1 AGSLGRSTDTQY
TRBJ2-3 13 TRBV20-1 SASGHLSRTDTQY
TRBJ2-1 14 TRBV5-5 ASSSQLAGVSNEQF
TRBJ2-3 14 TRBV5-1 ASSPLFAGGTDTQY
TRBJ2-4 12 TRBV7-8 ASSLERVGNIQY
TRBJ2-3 12 TRBV6-6 ASSTGTRTDTQY
TRBJ2-7 15 TRBV10-3 AVSETLRVTRPYEQY
TRBJ1-4 12 TRBV7-8 ASRGTGKRGELF
TRBJ1-4 13 TRBV25-1 ASSANRKFSEKLF
TRBJ2-7 14 TRBV2 ASRRQGASGFREQY
TRBJ2-5 11 TRBV7-7 ASSRRSQETQY
TRBJ1-2 13 TRBV12-5 ASGLTSGGSYGYT
TRBJ2-1 15 TRBV4-2 ASSQDLRLAEYDEQF
TRBJ2-2 13 TRBV12-3/TRBV12-4 ASRDSSSNTGELF
TRBJ2-7 15 TRBV5-1 ASSFGTSGIRAYEQY
TRBJ2-3 15 TRBV6-5 ASSYSGRDYRSDTQY
TRBJ1-2 12 TRBV28 ASSFIGYNYGYT
TRBJ2-5 13 TRBV27 ASSFGAGVVETQY
TRBJ2-7 10 TRBV20-1 SATSALYEQY
TRBJ2-4 15 TRBV3-1 ASSRYIASGSQNIQY
TRBJ2-1 14 TRBV6-6 ASSWLAGGSWDEQF
TRBJ1-2 13 TRBV20-1 SARDRTGRIYGYT
TRBJ1-5 13 TRBV6-6 ASRVRTGEDQPQH
TRBJ2-3 13 TRBV4-1 ASSWTGLNTDTQY
- 15 TRBV4-1 ASSQDETSGRVYEQY